This TCR beta chain was documented in a study of CD8 T cells in ankylosing spondylitis. Overall study findings and caveats: A motif of eight highly homologous TCR beta variants was seen as apparently characteristic of ankylosing spondylitis blood.

V lost 1 base, J lost 8 bases, and 15 bases lay in between. The CDR3 consists of 15 residues. Germline CDR1 is LGHNA and CDR2 is YSLEER. MiXCR, run by TCRdb on the 5' RACE reads, gives a single entry per CDR3 protein. The table records about 460,000 distinct CDR3 sequences, approximately 5% of them present only once. This clonotype was counted many times. Antigen specificity is unknown. The specimen was blood, either unsorted or a sorted T cell fraction (not recorded which). The rearrangement joins TRBV4-3 to TRBJ2-1; D not certain. The TCR was taken from a male donor with ankylosing spondylitis. CDR3 region: CASSQGRNPGYEQFF. As DNA, the CDR3 is TGCGCCAGCAGCCAAGGTAGAAACCCAGGCTATGAGCAGTTCTTC.